This TCR beta chain was captured in a study of PD-1 blockade in classical Hodgkin lymphoma (dated by TCRdb to between 2020 and 2021). Turning to the overall study: Nivolumab dosing was 3 mg/kg intravenously every 2 weeks, continuing until either disease progression or unacceptable toxicity. A peripheral blood immune signature of response to PD-1 blockade in classical Hodgkin lymphoma was defined using TCR beta sequencing and CyTOF. Beyond this particular receptor, the publication reports: CD4+ but not CD8+ TCR diversity rose significantly by C4D1 (p=0.0027 vs p=0.16), most apparent in complete responders (p=0.02). Baseline diversity similar to that of newly diagnosed patients was observed in trial patients achieving complete response, whereas significantly lower diversity was observed in partial responders and progressors. The study was limited to a single clinical trial cohort, and causes of repertoire differences, possibly disease activity or prior therapy, remained undefined. Newly diagnosed patients were reported to have lower baseline TCR diversity than healthy donors, and relapsed/refractory patients were reported to have lower baseline TCR diversity still. Patients starting nivolumab less than 1 year after ASCT had lower diversity and were excluded from later analyses to avoid confounding by immune reconstitution.

The sample's time point label, decoded: cycle 4 day 1 (C4D1), after 6 weeks of nivolumab. Every trial patient had relapsed following autologous stem cell transplantation, and prior brentuximab vedotin exposure was what differed among cohorts A, B and C. A total of 50 to 70 patients with relapsed/refractory classical Hodgkin lymphoma made up the trial cohort, and each patient's best overall response was complete response, partial response or progressive disease. In the multi-cohort phase II CheckMate 205 trial, trial patients received single-agent nivolumab. An independent review committee assessed best overall response by applying the 2007 International Working Group response criteria. Trial PBMCs were collected immediately before nivolumab initiation (C1D1) and during therapy at cycle 2 day 1 and cycle 4 day 1. Peripheral blood was collected in 8 mL Vacutainer Cell Preparation Tubes, from which PBMCs were isolated by centrifugation and then cryopreserved.

Reading from cysteine to phenylalanine, the CDR3 counts 13 amino acids. Of the read, only the CDR3 DNA is kept; its 39 bases are in frame from base 1. Between the V and J ends, shortened by 4 bases and 0 bases respectively, the junction contains 5 bases. CDR1 and CDR2, looked up from the germline V gene, are KGHSY and FQNENV. Notes on this clone: The antigen it binds to is not known. No base quality information exists; no much larger clone differs at one position.

Genomic DNA was extracted with the Qiagen DNeasy kit from unsorted PBMCs and from negatively selected CD4+ and CD8+ fractions. TCR beta CDR3 regions were subjected to amplification by immunoSEQ multiplex PCR with primers that anneal to V and J segments. A synthetic immune receptor repertoire was used to minimize amplification bias, and any residual bias was removed computationally once sequencing was done. Regarding the original processing steps: Repertoire diversity was quantified as the Shannon entropy index using custom Python scripts. Unsorted, CD4+ and CD8+ repertoires were analyzed separately, except for combined analyses in which CD4+ and CD8+ sequences were merged in silico. Clonal expansion was defined as a frequency increase of at least 2-fold after treatment compared with C1D1, and clones undetected at baseline were assigned a pseudocount of 0.5. Clones with 0 or 1 copy at C1D1 were classified as singleton clones, and clones with 2 or more copies were classified as non-singleton clones. Clones expanded in unsorted samples were assigned a CD4+, CD8+ or unknown annotation through matching of protein sequences in sorted samples from the same patient. Wilcoxon tests were applied to paired samples to test diversity changes from C1D1 to C4D1. What TCRdb holds here is the immuneACCESS table cut down to in-frame rearrangements. Part of the clones is not present; checked against another copy, under half of the missing clones reflect an unresolved V gene, and the others are unexplained. V and J calls and clone size follow that table, whereas D and trimming were derived from the DNA. The sample table lists about 41,000 clones, 60% to 80% of them with a count of one. Less than 3% of the sample belongs to the ten largest clones.

This clonotype was sampled from a human donor with classical Hodgkin lymphoma. Recombination linked TRBV16 to TRBJ2-3; the D gene is unclear. The sequencing used peripheral blood mononuclear cells (PBMCs), collected before the fourth cycle of nivolumab. The CDR3 reads CASSPDSTDTQYF. The DNA reads TGTGCCAGCAGCCCGGACAGCACAGATACGCAGTATTTT.